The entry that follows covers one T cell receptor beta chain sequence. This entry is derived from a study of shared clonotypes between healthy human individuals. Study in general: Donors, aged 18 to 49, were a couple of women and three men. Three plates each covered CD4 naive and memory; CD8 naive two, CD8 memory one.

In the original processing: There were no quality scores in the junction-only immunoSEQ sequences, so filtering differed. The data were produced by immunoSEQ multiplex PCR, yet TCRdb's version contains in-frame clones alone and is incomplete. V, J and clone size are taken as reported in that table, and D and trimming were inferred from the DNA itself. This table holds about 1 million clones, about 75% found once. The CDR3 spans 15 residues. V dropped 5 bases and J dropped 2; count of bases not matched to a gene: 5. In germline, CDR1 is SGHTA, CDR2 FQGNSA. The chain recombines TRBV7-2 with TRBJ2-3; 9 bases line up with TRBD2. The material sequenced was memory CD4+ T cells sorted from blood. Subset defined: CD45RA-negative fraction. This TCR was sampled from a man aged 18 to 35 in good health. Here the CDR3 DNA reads TGTGCCAGCAGCCCACGACTAGCGGCCACAGATACGCAGTATTTT. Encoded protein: CASSPRLAATDTQYF.